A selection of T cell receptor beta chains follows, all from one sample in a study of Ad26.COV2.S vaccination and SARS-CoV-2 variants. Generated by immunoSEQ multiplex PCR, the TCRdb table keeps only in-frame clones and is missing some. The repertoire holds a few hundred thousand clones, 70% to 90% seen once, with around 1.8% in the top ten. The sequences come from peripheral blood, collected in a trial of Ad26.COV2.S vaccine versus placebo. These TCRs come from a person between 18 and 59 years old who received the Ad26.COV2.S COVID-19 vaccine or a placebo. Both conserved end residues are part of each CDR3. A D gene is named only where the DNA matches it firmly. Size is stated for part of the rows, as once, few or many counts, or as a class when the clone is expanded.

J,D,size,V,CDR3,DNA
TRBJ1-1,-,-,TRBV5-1,CASSGGGENTEAFF,TGCGCCAGCAGCGGCGGTGGGGAGAACACTGAAGCTTTCTTT
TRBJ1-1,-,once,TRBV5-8,CASSARSGTTAFF,TGTGCCAGCAGCGCAAGGTCGGGGACGACAGCTTTCTTT
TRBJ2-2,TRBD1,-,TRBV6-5,CASSSTGGSGELFF,TGTGCCAGCAGTTCCACAGGGGGCTCCGGGGAGCTGTTTTTT
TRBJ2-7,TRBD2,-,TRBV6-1,CASSEGGWTSSYEQYF,TGTGCCAGCAGTGAAGGGGGGTGGACTAGCTCCTACGAGCAGTACTTC
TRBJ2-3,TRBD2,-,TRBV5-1,CASSRTSASTDTQYF,TGCGCCAGCAGCCGGACTAGCGCCAGCACAGATACGCAGTATTTT
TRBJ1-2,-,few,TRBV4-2,CASSQDPGYGYTF,TGTGCCAGCAGCCAAGATCCGGGTTATGGCTACACCTTC
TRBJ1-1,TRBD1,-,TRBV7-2,CASSLEGRGPNTEAFF,TGTGCCAGCAGCTTAGAGGGCAGGGGGCCGAACACTGAAGCTTTCTTT
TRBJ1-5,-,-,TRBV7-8,CASSYQGDQPQHF,TGTGCCAGCAGCTACCAAGGGGATCAGCCCCAGCATTTT
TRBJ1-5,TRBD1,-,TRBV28,CASSLRNRGLSNQPQHF,TGTGCCAGCAGTTTACGCAACAGGGGATTAAGCAATCAGCCCCAGCATTTT
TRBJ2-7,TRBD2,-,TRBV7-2,CASSWGLAGVYEQYF,TGTGCCAGCAGCTGGGGACTAGCGGGAGTGTACGAGCAGTACTTC
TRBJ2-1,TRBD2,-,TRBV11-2,CASSLGERGEQFF,TGTGCCAGCAGCTTAGGGGAGCGGGGTGAGCAGTTCTTC
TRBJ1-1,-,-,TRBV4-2,CASSQESAGRGEGTEAFF,TGTGCCAGCAGCCAAGAATCGGCGGGGAGGGGCGAGGGCACTGAAGCTTTCTTT
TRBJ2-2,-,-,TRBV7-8,CASSLPAGSPNTGELFF,TGTGCCAGCAGCCTACCCGCCGGGTCCCCTAACACCGGGGAGCTGTTTTTT
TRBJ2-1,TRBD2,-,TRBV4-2,CASSQDPSGREVPYNEQFF,TGTGCCAGCAGCCAAGACCCTAGCGGGAGGGAAGTCCCCTACAATGAGCAGTTCTTC
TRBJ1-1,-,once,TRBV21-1,CASSNGLAEANTEAFF,TGTGCCAGCAGCAACGGGTTGGCGGAAGCGAACACTGAAGCTTTCTTT
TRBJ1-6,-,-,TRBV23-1,CASSQRPRSTGPESPLHF,TGCGCCAGCAGTCAACGGCCCCGATCGACAGGACCCGAATCACCCCTCCACTTT
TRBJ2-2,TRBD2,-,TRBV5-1,CASSLDGRDTGELFF,TGCGCCAGCAGCTTGGACGGGAGGGACACCGGGGAGCTGTTTTTT
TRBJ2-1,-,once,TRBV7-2,CASRPAAVAHYNEQFF,TGTGCCAGCAGGCCCGCGGCGGTGGCTCATTACAATGAGCAGTTCTTC